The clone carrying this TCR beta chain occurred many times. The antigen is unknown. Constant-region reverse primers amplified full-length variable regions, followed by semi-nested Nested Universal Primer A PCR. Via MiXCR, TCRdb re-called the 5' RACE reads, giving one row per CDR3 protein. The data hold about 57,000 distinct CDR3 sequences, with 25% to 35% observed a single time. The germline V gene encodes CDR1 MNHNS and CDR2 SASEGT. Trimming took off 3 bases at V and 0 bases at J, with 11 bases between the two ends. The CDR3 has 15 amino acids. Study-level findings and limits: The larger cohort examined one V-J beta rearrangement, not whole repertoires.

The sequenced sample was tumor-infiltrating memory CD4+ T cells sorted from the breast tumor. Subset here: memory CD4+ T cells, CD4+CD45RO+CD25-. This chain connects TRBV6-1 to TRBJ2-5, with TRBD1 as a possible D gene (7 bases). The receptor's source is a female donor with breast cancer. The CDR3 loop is CASSEAGQYQETQYF. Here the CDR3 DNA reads TGTGCCAGCAGTGAGGCGGGACAGTACCAAGAGACCCAGTACTTC.